The 18 T cell receptor beta chains below were found in one sample sequenced in a study of blood T cell repertoires in COVID-19. TCRdb's copy holds only in-frame clones and misses some; the assay was immunoSEQ multiplex PCR. The table lists approximately 230,000 clones, roughly 82% of them singletons, with 4.9% in the top ten. The source material was peripheral blood. These receptors were obtained from a woman older than 75 with active or convalescent COVID-19.

The chain is built from TRBV20-1 and TRBJ2-5; D is perhaps TRBD1 (6 bases). The CDR3 sequence is 14 residues long. Germline V lookup: CDR1 DFQATT, CDR2 SNEGSKA (reference sequence). Trimming stripped 3 bases from V and 2 bases from J, with 13 bases between. CDR3 protein: CSASMGHPQETQYF. The DNA of the CDR3 is TGCAGTGCTAGTATGGGACACCCACAAGAGACCCAGTACTTC.

This chain links TRBV5-1 with TRBJ2-1; D not resolved. The germline CDR1 and CDR2 sequences are SGHRS and YFSETQ. V dropped 5 bases and J dropped 0 bases, with 9 bases sitting between them. CDR3 length equals 14 residues. The CDR3 region has the DNA TGCGCCAGCAGTGAACAGAGCTCCTACAATGAGCAGTTCTTC. Residues: CASSEQSSYNEQFF. Drawing the rest from reference TRBV5-1 and TRBJ2-1, the complete variable domain is KAGVTQTPRYLIKTRGQQVTLSCSPISGHRSVSWYQQTPGQGLQFLFEYFSETQRNKGNFPGRFSGRQFSNSRSEMNVSTLELGDSALYLCASSEQSSYNEQFFGPGTRLTVL.

The gene calls are TRBV27 and TRBJ1-3, with 7 bases lining up with TRBD1. Per the germline V gene, CDR1 is MNHEY and CDR2 is SMNVEV (reference sequence). The CDR3 has 18 amino acids. Unmatched junction bases numbered 15, after V lost 7 bases and J lost 0 bases. CDR3 nucleotides: TGTGCCAGCATGCAGCTTGGGCTACAGGGGAGCTCTGGAAACACCATATATTTT. Its protein is CASMQLGLQGSSGNTIYF.

The gene calls are TRBV3-1 (or the pseudogene TRBV3-2) and TRBJ2-2; 9 bases align to TRBD2. Germline CDR1 LGHDT, CDR2 YNNKEL (reference sequence). CDR3 size: 16 residues. With V trimmed by 4 bases and J by 7 bases, 10 bases remained unmatched. The DNA for the CDR3 is TGTGCCAGCAGCCCCCTGCAGCGGGAGGTAATCGGGGAGCTGTTTTTT. Translation: CASSPLQREVIGELFF.

V and J are TRBV5-4 and TRBJ2-2; 9 positions agree with TRBD1. Germline CDR1 SGHNT, CDR2 YYREEE (reference sequence). V was pared by 5 bases and J by 1 base, with 6 bases of the junction left unmatched. The CDR3 runs 16 residues. The CDR3 sequence is CASRPRTGENTGELFF. The CDR3 nucleotides are TGTGCCAGCAGACCAAGGACAGGGGAGAACACCGGGGAGCTGTTTTTT.

The J gene is TRBJ2-1, the V gene TRBV2; tentatively, D is TRBD2 (5 bases). The CDR3 has 12 residues. V lost 5 bases and J 4 bases, leaving 6 bases between the germline ends. Germline V CDR1 and CDR2: SNHLY, FYNNEI. CDR3: CASSPGYNEQFF. CDR3 in DNA: TGTGCCAGCAGTCCGGGATACAATGAGCAGTTCTTC.

This clone has more than one count but fewer than ten. The V and J genes are TRBV5-4 and TRBJ2-7; 7 nucleotides match TRBD1. Germline V gene data show CDR1 as SGHNT and CDR2 as YYREEE (reference sequence). V shed 3 bases and J 4 bases; nucleotides not matched to a gene: 7. This CDR3 is built from 14 residues. CDR3 in DNA: TGTGCCAGCAGCTCAAGCCGGGACAGTTACGAGCAGTACTTC. Residues: CASSSSRDSYEQYF.

The chain joins TRBV5-1 to TRBJ2-1; 15 bases match TRBD2. This CDR3 comprises 17 residues. Germline V gives CDR1 SGHRS, CDR2 YFSETQ. Losses at the gene ends were 2 bases for V and 8 bases for J; bases not matched to a gene: 8. CDR3 DNA sequence: TGCGCCAGCAGCTTCGACAGGACTAGCGGGGGGGCGGATGAGCAGTTCTTC. Translated: CASSFDRTSGGADEQFF.

The chain joins TRBV11-2 to TRBJ1-5; possibly TRBD1 for D (6 bases). Per the germline V gene, CDR1 is SGHAT and CDR2 is FQNNGV. The CDR3 consists of 16 residues. The ends were cut back, 5 bases at V and 5 bases at J, with 19 bases in the middle. The CDR3 loop is CASSQRPDRTYQPQHF. CDR3 sequence (DNA): TGTGCCAGCAGCCAACGGCCGGACAGAACCTATCAGCCCCAGCATTTT.

This clone turned up a few times. The chain links TRBV6-5 to TRBJ1-2; TRBD1 agrees at 12 bases. Germline CDR1 and CDR2: MNHEY and SVGAGI. The CDR3 is 15 amino acids. With 7 bases clipped from V and 8 bases from J, the junction kept 11 bases outside the gene matches. The CDR3 protein is CASIKPGQGARGYTF. Written as DNA, the CDR3 is TGTGCCAGCATTAAACCGGGACAGGGGGCGCGCGGCTACACCTTC.

This clone was observed a single time. The J gene is TRBJ1-5, the V gene TRBV15; 7 bases match TRBD1. The V gene's germline CDR1 is LNHNV and CDR2 YYDKDF (reference sequence). V was clipped by 3 bases and J by 7 bases; unmatched bases: 6. The CDR3 loop spans 14 amino acids. CDR3 region: CATSRTGRRQPQHF. The DNA of the CDR3 is TGTGCCACCAGCAGGACAGGGCGCCGCCAGCCCCAGCATTTT.

In DNA form, the CDR3 reads TGTGCCAGCAGCCACGGACAGGGCTATCAGCCCCAGCATTTT. Amino acid sequence: CASSHGQGYQPQHF. The chain recombines TRBV7-9 with TRBJ1-5; TRBD1 aligns across 8 bases. V was pared by 5 bases and J by 5 bases, with 5 bases of the junction left unmatched. The CDR3 covers 14 residues. Germline values: CDR1 SEHNR, CDR2 FQNEAQ (reference sequence).

The chain has TRBV6-1 and TRBJ2-7, with 7 bases that match TRBD1. Trimming cost V 2 bases and J 5 bases; bases outside gene matches: 9. Germline-derived CDR1 and CDR2 are MNHNS and SASEGT. CDR3 length: 15 residues. CDR3 sequence: CASSELGQARDEQYF. CDR3 in DNA: TGTGCCAGCAGTGAACTAGGACAGGCAAGGGACGAGCAGTACTTC.

V usage is TRBV20-1 and J usage is TRBJ1-5; D remains ambiguous. Per the germline V gene, CDR1 is DFQATT and CDR2 is SNEGSKA (reference sequence). V lost 3 bases and J lost 7, with 13 bases in between. This CDR3 has 13 residues. The CDR3 region has the DNA TGCAGTGCTAGTGTTGTTTCGGGGCAGCCCCAGCATTTT. This gives the protein CSASVVSGQPQHF.

V usage is TRBV2 and J usage is TRBJ2-2, with 7 bases that match TRBD2. CDR3 size: 15 residues. Trimming cost V 6 bases and J 5 bases; bases outside gene matches: 9. The V gene's germline CDR1 is SNHLY and CDR2 FYNNEI. In DNA, the CDR3 is TGTGCCAGCAGACCCAACGGGGGGATAACCGGGGAGCTGTTTTTT. This sequence encodes CASRPNGGITGELFF. Using reference TRBV2 and TRBJ2-2 for the parts outside the CDR3, the full variable domain is EPEVTQTPSHQVTQMGQEVILRCVPISNHLYFYWYRQILGQKVEFLVSFYNNEISEKSEIFDDQFSVERPDGSNFTLKIRSTKLEDSAMYFCASRPNGGITGELFFGEGSRLTVL.

The V gene is TRBV6-1, the J gene TRBJ2-7, with D possibly matching TRBD2 (6 bases). Per germline, CDR1 MNHNS and CDR2 SASEGT. CDR3 length: 16 amino acids. V was clipped by 0 bases and J by 3 bases, with 15 bases between them. The CDR3 coding sequence is TGTGCCAGCAGTGAAGCGCTTCGGGGGAGGTACTACGAGCAGTACTTC. Protein: CASSEALRGRYYEQYF.

The rearrangement joins TRBV6-4 to TRBJ1-6; D gene unclear. Between the trimmed V and J ends, which lost 6 bases and 7 bases, there was a span of 13 bases. The CDR3 totals 14 residues. CDR1 and CDR2 (germline): MRHNA, SNTAGT. The chain's CDR3 is CASSLGPPNSPLHF. The CDR3 nucleotides are TGTGCCAGCAGCCTGGGCCCACCAAATTCACCCCTCCACTTT.

The rearrangement joins TRBV5-1 to TRBJ2-7; D is ambiguous. The CDR3 covers 12 residues. Trimming shortened V by 4 bases and J by 4 bases, and 9 bases separated the two germline ends. Germline CDR1 is SGHRS and CDR2 is YFSETQ. The CDR3 DNA sequence: TGCGCCAGCAGCATAACACCGTACGAGCAGTACTTC. Encoded protein: CASSITPYEQYF.